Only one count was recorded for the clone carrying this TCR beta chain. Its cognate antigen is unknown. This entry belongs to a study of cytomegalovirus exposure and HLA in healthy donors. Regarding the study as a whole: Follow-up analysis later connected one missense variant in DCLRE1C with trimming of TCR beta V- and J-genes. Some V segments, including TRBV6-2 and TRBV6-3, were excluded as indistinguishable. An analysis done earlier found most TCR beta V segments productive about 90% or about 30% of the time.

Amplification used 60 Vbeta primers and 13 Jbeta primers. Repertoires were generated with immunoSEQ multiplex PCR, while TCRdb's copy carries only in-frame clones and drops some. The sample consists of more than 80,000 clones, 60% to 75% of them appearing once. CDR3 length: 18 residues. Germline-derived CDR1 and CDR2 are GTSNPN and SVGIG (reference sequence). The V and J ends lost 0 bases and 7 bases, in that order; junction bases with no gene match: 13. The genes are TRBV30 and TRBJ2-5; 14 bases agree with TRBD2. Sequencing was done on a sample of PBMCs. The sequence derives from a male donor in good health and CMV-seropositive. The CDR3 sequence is CAWSVQSEGLAGVRTQYF. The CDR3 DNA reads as TGTGCCTGGAGTGTACAATCCGAGGGACTAGCGGGAGTTCGGACCCAGTACTTC.